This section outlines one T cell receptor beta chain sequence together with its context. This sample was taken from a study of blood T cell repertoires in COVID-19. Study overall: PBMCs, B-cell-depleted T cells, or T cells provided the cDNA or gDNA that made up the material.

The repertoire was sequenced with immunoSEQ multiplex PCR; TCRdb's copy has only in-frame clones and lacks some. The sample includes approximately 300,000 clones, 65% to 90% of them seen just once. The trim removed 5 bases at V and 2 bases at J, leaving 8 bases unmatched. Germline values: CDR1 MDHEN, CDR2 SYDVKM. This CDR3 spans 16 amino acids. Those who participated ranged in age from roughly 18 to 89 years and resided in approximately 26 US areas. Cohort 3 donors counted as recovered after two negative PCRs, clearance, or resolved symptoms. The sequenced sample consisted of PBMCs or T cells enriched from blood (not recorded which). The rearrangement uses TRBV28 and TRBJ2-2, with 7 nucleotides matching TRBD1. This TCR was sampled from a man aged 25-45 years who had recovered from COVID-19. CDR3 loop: CASSGGDRANTGELFF. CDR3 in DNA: TGTGCCAGCAGTGGGGGTGACAGGGCAAACACCGGGGAGCTGTTTTTT.